These 21 T cell receptor beta chains came from one sample sequenced in a study of T cell responses to AZD1222 COVID-19 vaccine. The protocol was immunoSEQ multiplex PCR, while the TCRdb copy is restricted to in-frame clones and leaves out a portion. The table lists approximately 120,000 clones, 88% of them singletons. The sample here was peripheral blood, taken on day 0 of AZD1222 vaccination. The receptors originated from an adult in good health.

The chain uses TRBV28 and TRBJ1-3, with a tentative D call TRBD1 (5 bases). Germline V gene sequence: CDR1 MDHEN, CDR2 SYDVKM. V dropped 5 bases and J dropped 4 bases, with 15 bases sitting between them. The CDR3 consists of 15 residues. DNA for the CDR3: TGTGCCAGCAGTCGGGGGGGGACTCAGGGAAACACCATATATTTT. Amino acids: CASSRGGTQGNTIYF.

The CDR3 nucleotides read TGTGCCTCCAGAGGTGATATCAATCAGCCCCAGCATTTT. Translation gives CASRGDINQPQHF. The chain couples TRBV10-3 to TRBJ1-5; no definite D call. This CDR3 region has 13 residues. The germline gives CDR1 ENHRY, CDR2 SYGVKD. V was trimmed by 11 bases and J by 3 bases, leaving 14 bases between them.

The chain has TRBV6-5 and TRBJ1-5, with D possibly being TRBD1 (5 bases). Per germline, CDR1 MNHEY and CDR2 SVGAGI. CDR3 length: 15 residues. V lost 10 bases to trimming and J lost 3 bases, with 19 bases between them. The CDR3 reads CATRFTGGFNQPQHF. The CDR3 DNA follows: TGTGCCACCCGATTTACCGGGGGATTCAATCAGCCCCAGCATTTT.

This rearrangement joins TRBV30 to TRBJ2-3; TRBD2 matches 7 bases. This CDR3 contains 13 residues. With V trimmed by 0 bases and J by 6 bases, 3 bases remained unmatched. The germline V gene has CDR1 GTSNPN and CDR2 SVGIG (reference sequence). Here the CDR3 reads CAWSVRREDTQYF. The DNA for the CDR3 is TGTGCCTGGAGTGTACGGCGGGAGGATACGCAGTATTTT.

V gene TRBV29-1 combines with J gene TRBJ2-5; D possibly matches TRBD1 or TRBD2 (5 bases each). The CDR3 covers 14 residues. V was shortened by 4 bases and J by 1 base, with 13 bases between the two germline ends. CDR1 is SQVTM and CDR2 is ANQGSEA in the germline V gene. The DNA for the CDR3 is TGCAGCGTTGCCCGGGACGCCGGCCAAGAGACCCAGTACTTC. It encodes CSVARDAGQETQYF.

The chain combines TRBV2 with TRBJ1-6; D is unclear. The CDR3 spans 14 residues. CDR1 and CDR2 from the germline V gene are SNHLY and FYNNEI. V was shortened by 7 bases and J by 4 bases, with 11 bases between the two germline ends. CDR3: CASTVGVYNSPLHF. The CDR3 DNA follows: TGTGCCAGCACCGTCGGGGTTTATAATTCACCCCTCCACTTT.

This chain links TRBV10-3 with TRBJ2-3; no definite D call. V lost 5 bases to trimming and J lost 2 bases, with 11 bases between them. Germline lookup yields CDR1 ENHRY and CDR2 SYGVKD. This CDR3 region has 14 residues. DNA for the CDR3: TGTGCCATCAGTCCACAGACCCACACAGATACGCAGTATTTT. Amino acid sequence: CAISPQTHTDTQYF.

The rearrangement uses TRBV18 and TRBJ1-3; D call uncertain. The CDR3 totals 14 residues. Germline V CDR1 and CDR2: KGHSH, LQKENI. V was trimmed by 6 bases and J by 5 bases, leaving 14 bases between them. As DNA, the CDR3 is TGTGCCAGCTCTCCAATCGGGCCCCGAAACACCATATATTTT. Protein sequence: CASSPIGPRNTIYF.

J is TRBJ2-3 and V is TRBV10-1, with D tentatively TRBD1 (6 bases). Germline V gene data show CDR1 as WNHNN and CDR2 as SYGVQD (reference sequence). The CDR3 contains 15 residues. V lost 7 bases and J lost 2, with 16 bases in between. The CDR3 here is CASTKGDTTTDTQYF. CDR3 DNA: TGCGCCAGCACCAAGGGGGACACTACCACAGATACGCAGTATTTT.

J is TRBJ2-5 and V is TRBV28, with D possibly being TRBD1 (5 bases). Germline V gene sequence: CDR1 MDHEN, CDR2 SYDVKM. V gave up 6 bases and J gave up 3 bases, with 14 bases separating them. The CDR3 runs to 14 residues. CDR3 nucleotides: TGTGCCAGCAGAATGACAGTATGGAAAGAGACCCAGTACTTC. Its protein product is CASRMTVWKETQYF. Full variable domain (outside the CDR3, taken from reference TRBV28 and TRBJ2-5): DVKVTQSSRYLVKRTGEKVFLECVQDMDHENMFWYRQDPGLGLRLIYFSYDVKMKEKGDIPEGYSVSREKKERFSLILESASTNQTSMYLCASRMTVWKETQYFGPGTRLLVL.

The DNA of the CDR3 is TGTGCCAGCAGCCCCCAGGTCGCTTTCCCCAACACTGAAGCTTTCTTT. Translating it yields CASSPQVAFPNTEAFF. This chain uses TRBV5-5 with TRBJ1-1; D unclear. Germline CDR1 is SGHKS and CDR2 is YYEKEE (reference sequence). V lost 4 bases, J lost 2 bases, and 18 bases lay in between. This CDR3 comprises 16 residues.

The chain employs TRBV7-7 and TRBJ2-2; D possibly corresponds to TRBD1 (6 bases). V was cut by 5 bases and J by 5 bases, with 15 bases left in between. CDR1 SSHAT and CDR2 FNYEAQ come from the germline V gene (reference sequence). The CDR3 sequence is 15 residues long. This chain's CDR3 is CASSRQGLGTGELFF. CDR3 coding DNA: TGTGCCAGCAGCCGCCAGGGGTTGGGGACCGGGGAGCTGTTTTTT.

This chain links TRBV4-2 with TRBJ1-6, with a tentative D call TRBD1 (5 bases). Germline CDR1 and CDR2: LGHNA and YNFKEQ. Trimming removed 1 base at V and 8 bases at J, with 15 bases between. The CDR3 totals 16 residues. The chain's CDR3 is CASSQVGQGSHSPLHF. For the CDR3, the DNA is TGTGCCAGCAGCCAAGTAGGACAAGGATCCCATTCACCCCTCCACTTT.

The chain couples TRBV19 to TRBJ1-6; 7 bases fit TRBD1. The germline gives CDR1 LNHDA, CDR2 SQIVND (reference sequence). This CDR3 contains 15 residues. V lost 7 bases to trimming and J lost 2 bases; unmatched junction nucleotides: 5. CDR3 amino acids: CASNRGSTYNSPLHF. DNA for the CDR3: TGTGCCAGTAACAGGGGATCGACCTATAATTCACCCCTCCACTTT.

The DNA for the CDR3 is TGCGCCAGCAGACCGAATACAGGGGGCGGGTTCACTGAAGCTTTCTTT. Translation: CASRPNTGGGFTEAFF. V and J are TRBV5-1 and TRBJ1-1; TRBD1 matches at 9 bases. The CDR3 runs to 16 residues. V gave up 5 bases and J gave up 4 bases; unmatched junction bases: 12. CDR1 SGHRS and CDR2 YFSETQ come from the germline V gene. Supplemented by reference TRBV5-1 and TRBJ1-1, the full variable domain reads KAGVTQTPRYLIKTRGQQVTLSCSPISGHRSVSWYQQTPGQGLQFLFEYFSETQRNKGNFPGRFSGRQFSNSRSEMNVSTLELGDSALYLCASRPNTGGGFTEAFFGQGTRLTVV.

This clone came up once. The rearrangement uses TRBV27 and TRBJ1-1; 7 bases agree with TRBD1. In germline, CDR1 is MNHEY, CDR2 SMNVEV (reference sequence). The junction had 16 bases not matched to a gene; V was cut back by 6 bases and J by 0 bases. The CDR3 length is 18 residues. CDR3 amino acids: CASRPFVRSDRLNTEAFF. As DNA, the CDR3 is TGTGCCAGCAGGCCCTTTGTTAGGTCGGACAGGCTGAACACTGAAGCTTTCTTT.

The V and J genes are TRBV9 and TRBJ2-7; 9 nucleotides agree with TRBD1. Germline values: CDR1 SGDLS, CDR2 YYNGEE. V shed 0 bases, J shed 2 bases, and the junction held 6 bases outside the gene matches. CDR3 length: 16 residues. This CDR3 is CASSVAGQGPPYEQYF. In DNA, the CDR3 is TGTGCCAGCAGCGTAGCGGGACAGGGTCCCCCCTACGAGCAGTACTTC. The full variable domain, rest sourced from reference TRBV9 and TRBJ2-7, is DSGVTQTPKHLITATGQRVTLRCSPRSGDLSVYWYQQSLDQGLQFLIQYYNGEERAKGNILERFSAQQFPDLHSELNLSSLELGDSALYFCASSVAGQGPPYEQYFGPGTRLTVT.

The rearrangement uses TRBV6-5 and TRBJ2-7; 10 bases match TRBD1. The germline CDR1 and CDR2 sequences are MNHEY and SVGAGI. The length of the CDR3 is 14 residues. J gave up 3 bases and V 6 bases, and 5 bases lay outside the gene matches. The CDR3 sequence is CASRRGQGIYEQYF. The DNA for the CDR3 is TGTGCCAGCAGGAGGGGACAGGGGATCTACGAGCAGTACTTC.

This clone has just one count. The chain has TRBV18 and TRBJ1-2; D gene uncertain. Germline lookup yields CDR1 KGHSH and CDR2 LQKENI. Trimming removed 2 bases at V and 4 bases at J, with 11 bases between. CDR3 size: 14 residues. This chain's CDR3 is CASSPIAGGYGYTF. The CDR3, as DNA: TGTGCCAGCTCACCAATCGCGGGTGGCTATGGCTACACCTTC.

This sequence joins TRBV5-8 and TRBJ1-5; D uncertain. Looked up from germline, CDR1 is SGHTS and CDR2 is YDEGEE. Trimming pared 2 bases from V and 4 bases from J, leaving 7 bases between. The CDR3 loop spans 13 amino acids. CDR3: CASSFTGNQPQHF. As DNA, the CDR3 is TGTGCCAGCAGCTTTACGGGGAATCAGCCCCAGCATTTT.

The chain carries TRBV11-2 and TRBJ2-2; D assignment may be TRBD1 or TRBD2 (6 bases each). The CDR3 is made up of 15 amino acids. Per germline, CDR1 SGHAT and CDR2 FQNNGV. V lost 4 bases, J lost 3 bases, and 12 bases lay in between. The DNA for the CDR3 is TGTGCCAGCAGCTCGGGGGCTAGCTACACCGGGGAGCTGTTTTTT. It specifies CASSSGASYTGELFF.